A selection of T cell receptor beta chains follows, all from one sample in a study of blood T cell repertoires in COVID-19. Generated by immunoSEQ multiplex PCR, the TCRdb table keeps only in-frame clones and is missing some. The table includes some 300,000 clones, around four fifths detected once. Sequencing was carried out using peripheral blood. These receptors were taken from a woman aged 45 to 65 with active or convalescent COVID-19. The CDR3 runs from the conserved cysteine through the conserved F or W. D genes are given only for firm matches. Clone size is shown for a subset of rows, as once, few, many or a class of expanded clone.

v_call	d_call	j_call	clone_size	cdr3_nt	cdr3_aa
TRBV19	TRBD2	TRBJ2-1	-	TGTGCCAGTAGTATCGGGGGGATCTCCTACAATGAGCAGTTCTTC	CASSIGGISYNEQFF
TRBV19	-	TRBJ1-5	-	TGTGCCAGTAGTACCGGTGGGGGGGCTGGCAATCAGCCCCAGCATTTT	CASSTGGGAGNQPQHF
TRBV3-1/TRBV3-2	TRBD1	TRBJ1-2	few	TGTGCCAGCAGCCCATCAAACAACAGGGGGCTGGTCGGCTACACCTTC	CASSPSNNRGLVGYTF
TRBV11-2	-	TRBJ2-5	-	TGTGCCAGCAGCCCAGATAAGACCCAGTACTTC	CASSPDKTQYF
TRBV19	-	TRBJ2-3	-	TGTGCCAGTAGTATCACAGGGACCCCAGATACGCAGTATTTT	CASSITGTPDTQYF
TRBV5-1	TRBD1	TRBJ2-4	-	TGCGCCAGCAGCTTGGGGACAGGGACGGGCATTCAGTACTTC	CASSLGTGTGIQYF
TRBV25-1	-	TRBJ2-1	few	TGTGCCAGCAGTGATTTCGGGGTAATGGGGAATGAGCAGTTCTTC	CASSDFGVMGNEQFF
TRBV11-2	TRBD1	TRBJ2-1	-	TGTGCCAGCAGCCCACCCCCCGACAGGGGATGGTGGAATGAGCAGTTCTTC	CASSPPPDRGWWNEQFF
TRBV30	TRBD1	TRBJ2-5	-	TGTGCCTCCAAAATACAGGGGCGAGAGACCCAGTACTTC	CASKIQGRETQYF
TRBV10-2	TRBD2	TRBJ2-7	-	TGCGCCAGCAGTGGGATGGGGCTAGCGGGCCTGAACTCCTACGAGCAGTACTTC	CASSGMGLAGLNSYEQYF
TRBV6-2/TRBV6-3	TRBD1	TRBJ2-7	once	TGTGCCAGCAGTAGACCGGGACAGCTAACCTACGAGCAGTACTTC	CASSRPGQLTYEQYF
TRBV20-1	-	TRBJ1-1	once	TGCAGTGCTAGTCGCACCACAGGGAGCACTGAAGCTTTCTTT	CSASRTTGSTEAFF
TRBV4-1	-	TRBJ1-1	-	TGCGCCAGCAGCCAAGATCCGACACTGAACACTGAAGCTTTCTTT	CASSQDPTLNTEAFF
TRBV6-1	-	TRBJ1-2	-	TGTGCCAGCAGTCATCAGGGGAACTATGGCTACACCTTC	CASSHQGNYGYTF
TRBV7-9	-	TRBJ2-5	-	TGTGCCAGCAGCTTATCTATTCAGACACCTCAAGAGACCCAGTACTTC	CASSLSIQTPQETQYF
TRBV9	TRBD1	TRBJ1-2	-	TGTGCCAGCAGCCCTCAACCCCTTGGGACAGGTATGGCTGGCTACACCTTC	CASSPQPLGTGMAGYTF
TRBV9	TRBD2	TRBJ2-1	-	TGTGCCAGCAGCGGATACACTAGCGCCCTAAACGTGGATGAGCAGTTCTTC	CASSGYTSALNVDEQFF
TRBV3-1/TRBV3-2	-	TRBJ1-2	once	TGTGCCAGCAGCCAAGGCATCCCGGTTAGCTATGGCTACACCTTC	CASSQGIPVSYGYTF
TRBV28	TRBD2	TRBJ2-7	-	TGTGCCAGCAGGGGTGGACTAGCGGTTCACTACGAGCAGTACTTC	CASRGGLAVHYEQYF
TRBV12-5	TRBD1	TRBJ1-6	-	TGTGCTAGTGGTTTGGTTTTGGGACAGCGTAATTCACCCCTCCACTTT	CASGLVLGQRNSPLHF
TRBV4-1	TRBD2	TRBJ2-1	-	TGCGCCAGCAGCCTCACCGCGCGGGAGGGTTTCAATGAGCAGTTCTTC	CASSLTAREGFNEQFF
TRBV5-1	TRBD2	TRBJ2-1	-	TGCGCCAGCAGCTTCAGAGGGACTAGCGGGAGGGCCGAGTTCTTC	CASSFRGTSGRAEFF
TRBV7-9	-	TRBJ1-2	-	TGTGCCAGCAGCCTTAATGGCGGGGGGAGCAGTGGCTACACCTTC	CASSLNGGGSSGYTF
TRBV25-1	-	TRBJ1-2	-	TGTGCCAGCAGTGATAGTAACTATGGCTACACCTTC	CASSDSNYGYTF
TRBV6-6	-	TRBJ1-2	-	TGTGCCAGCAGTTTGTTCTCAGGGAACCATGGCTACACCTTC	CASSLFSGNHGYTF
TRBV10-3	-	TRBJ1-1	-	TGTGCCATCAGTGAAAGGGGTGCGACTACTGAAGCTTTCTTT	CAISERGATTEAFF
TRBV9	TRBD1	TRBJ1-2	-	TGTGCCAGCAGCGCCCCGGGACAGGGAGATGGCTACACCTTC	CASSAPGQGDGYTF
TRBV18	-	TRBJ1-1	-	TGTGCCAGCTCACCACGGGGACAGAACACTGAAGCTTTCTTT	CASSPRGQNTEAFF
TRBV5-1	TRBD2	TRBJ2-7	-	TGCGCCAGCAGCTTCGGCGCGGGAGTAGTCAGTATCGACGAGCAGTACTTC	CASSFGAGVVSIDEQYF
TRBV5-8	-	TRBJ2-7	once	TGTGCCAGCAGCTTTCGTGGACAGTCCTACGAGCAGTACTTC	CASSFRGQSYEQYF
TRBV28	-	TRBJ1-1	-	TGTGCCAGCAGCCCTATCCCCCCGTGGGGCTCTGAAGCTTTCTTT	CASSPIPPWGSEAFF
TRBV18	-	TRBJ2-1	-	TGTGCCAGCTCACTAATAGCGGTCTCCTACAATGAGCAGTTCTTC	CASSLIAVSYNEQFF
TRBV5-6	TRBD2	TRBJ2-7	-	TGTGCCAGCAGCTTGGCCGGACTAGCGGGAGCAGGGGAGCAGTACTTC	CASSLAGLAGAGEQYF
TRBV3-1/TRBV3-2	-	TRBJ1-1	-	TGTGCCAGCAGCCAAGCTGACATACCGAACACTGAAGCTTTCTTT	CASSQADIPNTEAFF
TRBV20-1	TRBD2	TRBJ2-7	-	TGCAGTGCTAGTCCTAGCGGGAGGGCAAACCGTTACGAGCAGTACTTC	CSASPSGRANRYEQYF
TRBV7-6	-	TRBJ2-5	once	TGTGCCAGCAGCTTATTATCTAGCGTGAAGACCCAGTACTTC	CASSLLSSVKTQYF
TRBV20-1	-	TRBJ1-3	-	TGCAGTGCTGAGGTTGGAAACACCATATATTTT	CSAEVGNTIYF
TRBV29-1	-	TRBJ1-1	-	TGCAGCGTTTGTGACAGTTACACTGAAGCTTTCTTT	CSVCDSYTEAFF
TRBV5-1	TRBD1	TRBJ1-1	-	TGCGCCAGCAGCTTATCACAGGGGGCGTCCACTGAAGCTTTCTTT	CASSLSQGASTEAFF
TRBV27	TRBD1	TRBJ2-1	-	TGTGCCAGCAGTTCAATCCAGGGACAGACAAATGAGCAGTTCTTC	CASSSIQGQTNEQFF
TRBV4-2	TRBD2	TRBJ2-7	-	TGTGCCAGCAGCCAAGCAACTTCGGCGGGAGGGGCCTACGAGCAGTACTTC	CASSQATSAGGAYEQYF
TRBV6-6	-	TRBJ1-4	few	TGTGCCAGCAGTGGATCCTCAATTTGGGGCCAGCGAACTAATGAAAAACTGTTTTTT	CASSGSSIWGQRTNEKLFF
TRBV27	-	TRBJ2-3	-	TGTGCCAGCAGTTCATCCTCGCCGGGACATAAAATCACAGATACGCAGTATTTT	CASSSSSPGHKITDTQYF
TRBV20-1	-	TRBJ2-7	-	TGCAGTGCTAGAAACAACTACGAGCAGTACTTC	CSARNNYEQYF
TRBV5-1	-	TRBJ1-1	once	TGCGCCAGCAGCTTGGGGGGCGCGGACACTGAAGCTTTCTTT	CASSLGGADTEAFF
TRBV14	-	TRBJ2-1	few	TGTGCCAGCAGCCCCAGATACCCTGATGGTGAGCAGTTCTTC	CASSPRYPDGEQFF
TRBV21-1	-	TRBJ1-5	once	TGTGCCAGCACCAAAGGGGAGGGGACAGGGTTCAATCAGCCCCAGCATTTT	CASTKGEGTGFNQPQHF
TRBV29-1	TRBD1	TRBJ2-5	few	TGCAGCGTAGGACAGGGAGAGACCCAGTACTTC	CSVGQGETQYF
TRBV7-8	-	TRBJ2-5	-	TGTGCCAGCAGCTTAGGCGGTTGGCAGCAAGAGACCCAGTACTTC	CASSLGGWQQETQYF
TRBV11-2	-	TRBJ2-5	-	TGTGCCAGCAGCTTCCCGGGCCTGGGGGGAGAGACCCAGTACTTC	CASSFPGLGGETQYF
TRBV21-1	-	TRBJ1-6	-	TGTGCCAGCAGCAAAGGGGCGCCAGGTAATTCACCCCTCCACTTT	CASSKGAPGNSPLHF
TRBV3-1/TRBV3-2	-	TRBJ2-7	-	TGTGCCAGCAGCCAAGTCCCAGGGTACGAGCAGTACTTC	CASSQVPGYEQYF
TRBV30	-	TRBJ2-3	once	TGTGCCTGGAAGCGGAGGACCGCACGCACAGATACGCAGTATTTT	CAWKRRTARTDTQYF
TRBV7-9	TRBD2	TRBJ2-5	-	TGTGCCAGCAGCACTACTAGCGGGAGCCAAGAGACCCAGTACTTC	CASSTTSGSQETQYF